One and the same sample provided the 27 T cell receptor beta chains below, sequenced in a study of shared clonotypes between healthy human individuals. TCRdb's copy holds only in-frame clones and misses some; the assay was immunoSEQ multiplex PCR. The table lists 700,000 to 950,000 clones, around 96% of them singletons. CD45RO-negative, CCR7-selected cells formed the naive CD8 fraction, which excluded terminally differentiated effector memory CD45RA+ cells. The sequencing input was naive CD8+ T cells sorted from blood. The receptors stem from a man aged 30 to 45 in good health.

The chain uses TRBV28 and TRBJ2-7, with 10 bases that match TRBD1. V dropped 3 bases and J dropped 4; count of bases not matched to a gene: 3. The CDR3 is made up of 14 amino acids. CDR1 is MDHEN and CDR2 is SYDVKM in the germline V gene. The DNA of the CDR3 is TGTGCCAGCAGTTTCGGGACAGGGGTTTACGAGCAGTACTTC. The encoded protein is CASSFGTGVYEQYF.

This chain connects TRBV4-1 to TRBJ2-6, with a tentative D call TRBD2 (5 bases). The CDR3 length is 15 residues. The V gene lost 5 bases and the J gene lost 4 bases, with 12 bases spanning the gap. CDR1 and CDR2 from the germline V gene are MGHRA and YSYEKL. The DNA for the CDR3 is TGCGCCAGCAGCTACGGAGGTGGCGGGGCCAACGTCCTGACTTTC. Its protein is CASSYGGGGANVLTF.

The chain has TRBV14 and TRBJ2-3; 11 bases line up with TRBD2. Germline CDR1 is SGHDN and CDR2 is FVKESK. The V and J ends lost 3 bases and 3 bases, in that order; junction bases with no gene match: 5. The CDR3 is made up of 16 amino acids. The CDR3, as DNA: TGTGCCAGCAGCCAGATAGCGGGAGGGCCTACAGATACGCAGTATTTT. This codes for CASSQIAGGPTDTQYF.

V gene TRBV7-2 combines with J gene TRBJ2-5; D possibly corresponds to TRBD2 (6 bases). Looked up from germline, CDR1 is SGHTA and CDR2 is FQGNSA. Trimming stripped 2 bases from V and 5 bases from J, with 18 bases between. The CDR3 is made up of 16 amino acids. The CDR3 DNA follows: TGTGCCAGCAGCTTATTCGGGGGAGCAATCAGGGAGACCCAGTACTTC. Protein sequence: CASSLFGGAIRETQYF.

The rearrangement uses TRBV7-6 and TRBJ2-7; D is unclear. The V end was cut by 4 bases, the J end by 6 bases, with 16 bases between. CDR1 and CDR2 (germline): SGHVS, FNYEAQ. This CDR3 comprises 14 residues. CDR3 amino acids: CASSSNLIRGEQYF. CDR3 in DNA: TGTGCCAGCAGCTCTAACCTCATCCGCGGCGAGCAGTACTTC.

V gene TRBV7-9 combines with J gene TRBJ2-4; 8 nucleotides line up with TRBD2. The CDR3 covers 19 residues. Germline V gives CDR1 SEHNR, CDR2 FQNEAQ (reference sequence). The V gene end was trimmed by 3 bases and the J gene end by 0 bases; junction bases not matched to a gene: 13. CDR3 in amino acids: CASSLAVREGRKAKNIQYF. The CDR3 nucleotides read TGTGCCAGCAGCTTGGCCGTCCGGGAGGGGAGAAAAGCCAAAAACATTCAGTACTTC.

The V and J genes are TRBV19 and TRBJ1-3; possible D gene TRBD1, 5 bases. Germline assignment: CDR1 LNHDA and CDR2 SQIVND (reference sequence). V was trimmed by 7 bases and J by 0 bases, leaving 13 bases between them. CDR3 length equals 15 residues. The CDR3 DNA follows: TGTGCCAGTACCATCGGGGGGGTCTCTGGAAACACCATATATTTT. Translating it yields CASTIGGVSGNTIYF.

The V call is TRBV30, the J call TRBJ2-1; 7 bases fit TRBD2. This CDR3 is 15 amino acids long. Germline CDR1 is GTSNPN and CDR2 is SVGIG (reference sequence). The V and J ends lost 7 bases and 7 bases, in that order; junction bases with no gene match: 16. In nucleotides, the CDR3 is TGTGCCTCCACAACGGGACGCGGGAGTCGGAATGAGCAGTTCTTC. Protein product: CASTTGRGSRNEQFF. The complete variable domain, with remaining parts taken from reference TRBV30 and TRBJ2-1, reads SQTIHQWPATLVQPVGSPLSLECTVEGTSNPNLYWYRQAAGRGLQLLFYSVGIGQISSEVPQNLSASRPQDRQFILSSKKLLLSDSGFYLCASTTGRGSRNEQFFGPGTRLTVL.

The chain recombines TRBV28 with TRBJ1-5; TRBD1 might be the D (6 bases). The CDR3 has 15 amino acids. Between the trimmed V and J ends, which lost 1 base and 8 bases, there was a span of 15 bases. From germline, CDR1 is MDHEN and CDR2 SYDVKM. The chain's CDR3 is CASSLLGDYREPQHF. CDR3 coding DNA: TGTGCCAGCAGTTTATTGGGGGACTACAGGGAGCCCCAGCATTTT. Combining the CDR3 with reference TRBV28 and TRBJ1-5 gives the whole variable domain DVKVTQSSRYLVKRTGEKVFLECVQDMDHENMFWYRQDPGLGLRLIYFSYDVKMKEKGDIPEGYSVSREKKERFSLILESASTNQTSMYLCASSLLGDYREPQHFGDGTRLSIL.

The V and J genes are TRBV7-8 and TRBJ1-5, with D possibly being TRBD1 (6 bases). The CDR3 loop spans 17 amino acids. Looked up from germline, CDR1 is SGHVS and CDR2 is FQNEAQ. Trimming took 1 base from V and 5 from J, leaving 18 bases between them. For the CDR3, the DNA is TGTGCCAGCAGCTTAGTCGGAAACAGGGCCGGAGATCAGCCCCAGCATTTT. It codes for CASSLVGNRAGDQPQHF. The full variable domain, rest sourced from reference TRBV7-8 and TRBJ1-5, is GAGVSQSPRYKVAKRGQDVALRCDPISGHVSLFWYQQALGQGPEFLTYFQNEAQLDKSGLPSDRFFAERPEGSVSTLKIQRTQQEDSAVYLCASSLVGNRAGDQPQHFGDGTRLSIL.

This clone was seen once. This chain links TRBV7-9 with TRBJ2-1; 11 nucleotides align to TRBD2. The CDR3 loop spans 17 amino acids. CDR1 and CDR2 (germline): SEHNR, FQNEAQ (reference sequence). Losses at the gene ends were 0 bases for V and 5 bases for J; bases not matched to a gene: 6. CDR3 coding DNA: TGTGCCAGCAGCTTAGCTATTACTAGCGGGAGCGACAATGAGCAGTTCTTC. Protein sequence: CASSLAITSGSDNEQFF.

To note about this clone: The junction and the germline gene differ at one end; a read error may be behind it. The chain links TRBV6-6 to TRBJ2-1; D unclear. The CDR3 is 12 amino acids. The germline V gene has CDR1 MNHNY and CDR2 SVGAGI (reference sequence). CDR3 nucleotide sequence: TGTGCCAGCAGTTACTCCTTCAATGAGCAGTTCTTC. This sequence encodes CASSYSFNEQFF.

The V and J genes are TRBV7-9 and TRBJ1-2, with 12 positions matching TRBD1. From germline, CDR1 is SEHNR and CDR2 FQNEAQ (reference sequence). CDR3 length: 15 amino acids. J gave up 8 bases and V 5 bases, and 9 bases lay outside the gene matches. The CDR3 sequence: CASSGPGQGAGGYTF. In nucleotides, the CDR3 is TGTGCCAGCAGCGGGCCGGGACAGGGGGCCGGCGGCTACACCTTC.

The genes are TRBV19 and TRBJ1-1, with D unresolved. Trimming took 5 bases from V and 4 from J, leaving 8 bases between them. CDR1 and CDR2 (germline): LNHDA, SQIVND (reference sequence). This CDR3 is built from 12 residues. The CDR3 DNA is TGTGCCAGTAGTGTCCTGGGCACTGAAGCTTTCTTT. Translating gives CASSVLGTEAFF.

V usage is TRBV6-5 and J usage is TRBJ2-7; D remains unclear. The CDR3 runs to 14 residues. The V end was cut by 4 bases, the J end by 2 bases, with 12 bases between. Germline V lookup: CDR1 MNHEY, CDR2 SVGAGI. This CDR3 reads CASSFGPPPYEQYF. The CDR3 nucleotides read TGTGCCAGCAGTTTCGGCCCGCCACCCTACGAGCAGTACTTC.

Remarks on this clone: This CDR3 is also generated by other DNA sequences in the sample. The V gene is TRBV5-1, the J gene TRBJ2-7; D is uncertain. Germline CDR1 SGHRS, CDR2 YFSETQ. The germline V and J ends were trimmed by 2 bases and 1 base, with 7 bases remaining between them. This CDR3 is built from 13 residues. The CDR3 DNA reads as TGCGCCAGCAGCTTTACAGTTTCCTACGAGCAGTACTTC. Translation: CASSFTVSYEQYF.

This clone was recorded only once. Other nucleotide sequences from this sample produce the same CDR3. The rearrangement joins TRBV27 to TRBJ2-7; D might be TRBD2 (6 bases). Germline lookup yields CDR1 MNHEY and CDR2 SMNVEV (reference sequence). V was trimmed by 3 bases and J by 1 base, leaving 10 bases between them. This CDR3 is 14 amino acids long. The CDR3 sequence is CASSFGRESYEQYF. CDR3 DNA sequence: TGTGCCAGCAGTTTCGGGCGGGAATCCTACGAGCAGTACTTC.

V is TRBV6-1 and J is TRBJ2-2; D ambiguous. The CDR3 sequence is 14 residues long. Trimming left V 4 bases short and J 10 bases short, with 16 bases between. The V gene's germline CDR1 is MNHNS and CDR2 SASEGT. CDR3 bases: TGTGCCAGCAGTGCAGTCGGTACCGCTGCGGAGCTGTTTTTT. Translated: CASSAVGTAAELFF.

V gene TRBV27 combines with J gene TRBJ2-3, with 7 bases identical to TRBD1. The length of the CDR3 is 19 residues. The germline CDR1 and CDR2 sequences are MNHEY and SMNVEV (reference sequence). The junction had 18 bases not matched to a gene; V was cut back by 6 bases and J by 0 bases. For the CDR3, the DNA is TGTGCCAGCAGCGGGAAATTCCCGGACAGGCGCGATAGCACAGATACGCAGTATTTT. Protein: CASSGKFPDRRDSTDTQYF.

The chain couples TRBV5-1 to TRBJ2-7; tentatively, D is TRBD1 (5 bases). Per the germline V gene, CDR1 is SGHRS and CDR2 is YFSETQ. The CDR3 extends over 15 amino acids. V shed 0 bases and J shed 2 bases, with 12 bases lying between them. CDR3 DNA: TGCGCCAGCAGCTTGGAAGTGGCAGGGACCTACGAGCAGTACTTC. Translating it yields CASSLEVAGTYEQYF.

Concerning this clone: Its ends do not fully match the called genes, so a read error is possible. The chain links TRBV7-7 to TRBJ2-5; D is perhaps TRBD2 (5 bases). Germline V CDR1 and CDR2: SSHAT, FNYEAQ (reference sequence). This CDR3 has 15 amino acids. The CDR3 DNA sequence: TGTGCTAGCAGCGACGCATTTGGGAGATCGGAGACCCAGTACTTC. It specifies CASSDAFGRSETQYF.

The chain combines TRBV7-7 with TRBJ2-1; 8 nucleotides agree with TRBD2. CDR1 is SSHAT, CDR2 FNYEAQ, per germline (reference sequence). After removal of 2 bases from V and 2 bases from J, the junction contained 2 bases not matched to a gene. The CDR3 covers 15 residues. CDR3 coding DNA: TGTGCCAGCAGCTTACATAGCGGGACCTACAATGAGCAGTTCTTC. Its translation: CASSLHSGTYNEQFF. Full variable domain (outside the CDR3, taken from reference TRBV7-7 and TRBJ2-1): GAGVSQSPRYKVTKRGQDVTLRCDPISSHATLYWYQQALGQGPEFLTYFNYEAQPDKSGLPSDRFSAERPEGSISTLTIQRTEQRDSAMYRCASSLHSGTYNEQFFGPGTRLTVL.

In its sample, this clone was seen once. The chain uses TRBV6-5 and TRBJ2-3, with D hard to call. Germline-derived CDR1 and CDR2 are MNHEY and SVGAGI. The V end lost 0 bases, the J end lost 4 bases, and 8 bases lay between the germline ends. CDR3 length: 14 amino acids. CDR3 residues: CASSYSADSDTQYF. The CDR3 DNA follows: TGTGCCAGCAGTTACTCGGCAGACTCAGATACGCAGTATTTT.

The chain combines TRBV28 with TRBJ1-5, with D perhaps TRBD1 (5 bases). This CDR3 comprises 14 residues. Germline CDR1 MDHEN, CDR2 SYDVKM. The V gene lost 8 bases and the J gene lost 1 base, with 12 bases spanning the gap. In nucleotides, the CDR3 is TGTGCCAGCGCCGAACAGGTCAGCAATCAGCCCCAGCATTTT. Translation: CASAEQVSNQPQHF.

The CDR3 DNA sequence: TGTGCCATCAGTGAAGGCCAGGGGGCCCACGAGCAGTACTTC. Its translation is CAISEGQGAHEQYF. The V and J genes are TRBV10-3 and TRBJ2-7, with 8 bases identical to TRBD1. CDR3 length equals 14 residues. Germline lookup yields CDR1 ENHRY and CDR2 SYGVKD. V lost 3 bases to trimming and J lost 5 bases; unmatched junction nucleotides: 6.

The chain joins TRBV30 to TRBJ1-2, with D unclear. V was shortened by 5 bases and J by 0 bases, with 7 bases between the two germline ends. Germline CDR1 GTSNPN, CDR2 SVGIG (reference sequence). CDR3 length equals 12 residues. In DNA form, the CDR3 reads TGTGCCTGGGCGGAAGCTAACTATGGCTACACCTTC. Its translation: CAWAEANYGYTF. Using reference TRBV30 and TRBJ1-2 for the parts outside the CDR3, the full variable domain is SQTIHQWPATLVQPVGSPLSLECTVEGTSNPNLYWYRQAAGRGLQLLFYSVGIGQISSEVPQNLSASRPQDRQFILSSKKLLLSDSGFYLCAWAEANYGYTFGSGTRLTVV.

For the CDR3, the DNA is TGTGCCAGCGCTGCTATCGGCTCTGGGGCCAACGTCCTGACTTTC. This translates into CASAAIGSGANVLTF. This chain connects TRBV14 to TRBJ2-6; D ambiguous. Germline V gene data show CDR1 as SGHDN and CDR2 as FVKESK. The CDR3 has 15 amino acids. The germline V and J ends were trimmed by 8 bases and 0 bases, with 11 bases remaining between them.